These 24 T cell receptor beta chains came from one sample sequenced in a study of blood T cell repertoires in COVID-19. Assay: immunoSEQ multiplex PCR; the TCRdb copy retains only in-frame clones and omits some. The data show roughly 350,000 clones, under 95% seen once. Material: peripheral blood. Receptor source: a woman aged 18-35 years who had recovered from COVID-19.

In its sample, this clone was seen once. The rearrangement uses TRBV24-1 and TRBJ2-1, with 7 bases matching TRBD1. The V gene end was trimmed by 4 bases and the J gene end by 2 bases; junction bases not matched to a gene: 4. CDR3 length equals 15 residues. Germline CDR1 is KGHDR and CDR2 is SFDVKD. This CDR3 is CATSDRTGTYNEQFF. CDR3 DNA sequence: TGTGCCACCAGTGACCGGACAGGAACCTACAATGAGCAGTTCTTC.

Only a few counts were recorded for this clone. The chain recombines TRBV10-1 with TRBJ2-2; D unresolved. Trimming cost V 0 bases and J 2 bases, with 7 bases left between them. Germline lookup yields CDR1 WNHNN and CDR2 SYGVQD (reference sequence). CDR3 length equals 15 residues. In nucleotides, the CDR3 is TGCGCCAGCAGTGAGTCTAATACTAACACCGGGGAGCTGTTTTTT. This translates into CASSESNTNTGELFF.

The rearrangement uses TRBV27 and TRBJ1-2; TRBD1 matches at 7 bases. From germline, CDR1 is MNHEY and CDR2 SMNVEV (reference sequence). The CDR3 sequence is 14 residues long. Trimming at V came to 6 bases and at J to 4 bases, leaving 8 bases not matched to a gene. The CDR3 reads CASSNGQGVYGYTF. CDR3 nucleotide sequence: TGTGCCAGCAGCAACGGGCAGGGGGTCTATGGCTACACCTTC.

This chain's CDR3 is CSASGTGFHGYTF. The CDR3, as DNA: TGCAGCGCCAGCGGGACAGGGTTTCATGGCTACACCTTC. The chain has TRBV29-1 and TRBJ1-2, with 9 nucleotides matching TRBD1. The J segment lost 6 bases and the V segment lost 7 bases, leaving 9 bases of the junction unmatched. The CDR3 spans 13 residues. Per germline, CDR1 SQVTM and CDR2 ANQGSEA.

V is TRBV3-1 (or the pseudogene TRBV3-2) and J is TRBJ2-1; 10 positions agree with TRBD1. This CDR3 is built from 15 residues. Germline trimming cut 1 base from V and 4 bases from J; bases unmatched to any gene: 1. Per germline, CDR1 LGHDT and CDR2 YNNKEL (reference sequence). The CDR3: CASSQGTGGYNEQFF. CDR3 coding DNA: TGTGCCAGCAGCCAAGGGACAGGGGGATACAATGAGCAGTTCTTC.

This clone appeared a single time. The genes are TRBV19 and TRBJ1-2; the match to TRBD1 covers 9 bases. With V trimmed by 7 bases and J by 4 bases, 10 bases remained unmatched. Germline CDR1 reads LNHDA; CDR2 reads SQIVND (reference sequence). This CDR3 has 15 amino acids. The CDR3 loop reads CASIPSGTGPYGYTF. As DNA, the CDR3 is TGTGCCAGTATCCCATCCGGGACAGGGCCCTATGGCTACACCTTC.

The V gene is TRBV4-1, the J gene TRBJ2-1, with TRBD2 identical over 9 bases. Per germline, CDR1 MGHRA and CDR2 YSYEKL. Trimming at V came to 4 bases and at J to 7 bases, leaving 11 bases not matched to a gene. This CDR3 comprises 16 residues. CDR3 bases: TGCGCCAGCAGCCTAAAACCGGGACTAGCTCGAAATGAGCAGTTCTTC. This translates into CASSLKPGLARNEQFF.

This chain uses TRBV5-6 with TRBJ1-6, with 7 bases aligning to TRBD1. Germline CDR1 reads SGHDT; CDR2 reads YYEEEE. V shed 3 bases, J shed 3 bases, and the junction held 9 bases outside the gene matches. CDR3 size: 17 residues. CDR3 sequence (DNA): TGTGCCAGCAGCTACCGAAGTGGACAGGTCTATAATTCACCCCTCCACTTT. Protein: CASSYRSGQVYNSPLHF.

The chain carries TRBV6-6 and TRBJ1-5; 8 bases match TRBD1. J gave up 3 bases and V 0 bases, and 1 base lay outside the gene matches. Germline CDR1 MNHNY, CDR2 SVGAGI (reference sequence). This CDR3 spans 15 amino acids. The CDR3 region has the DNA TGTGCCAGCAGTTACTCGGACAGGGACAATCAGCCCCAGCATTTT. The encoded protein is CASSYSDRDNQPQHF.

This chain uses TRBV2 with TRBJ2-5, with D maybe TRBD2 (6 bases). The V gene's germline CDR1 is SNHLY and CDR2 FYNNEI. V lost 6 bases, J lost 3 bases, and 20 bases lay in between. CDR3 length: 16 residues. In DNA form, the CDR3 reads TGTGCCAGCAGCGCCTCACCGGGGGACGTCAAAGAGACCCAGTACTTC. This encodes CASSASPGDVKETQYF.

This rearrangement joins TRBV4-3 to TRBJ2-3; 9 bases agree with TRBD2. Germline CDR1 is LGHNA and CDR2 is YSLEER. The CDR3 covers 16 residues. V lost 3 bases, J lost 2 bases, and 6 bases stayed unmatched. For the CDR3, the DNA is TGCGCCAGCAGCCACCTTGCGGGAGGGGACACAGATACGCAGTATTTT. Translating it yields CASSHLAGGDTDTQYF.

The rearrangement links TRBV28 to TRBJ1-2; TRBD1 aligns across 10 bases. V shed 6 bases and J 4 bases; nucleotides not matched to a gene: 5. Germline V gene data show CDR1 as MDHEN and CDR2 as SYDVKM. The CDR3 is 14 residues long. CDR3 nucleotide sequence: TGTGCCAGCAGGTGGACAGGGGGAAGCTATGGCTACACCTTC. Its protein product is CASRWTGGSYGYTF.

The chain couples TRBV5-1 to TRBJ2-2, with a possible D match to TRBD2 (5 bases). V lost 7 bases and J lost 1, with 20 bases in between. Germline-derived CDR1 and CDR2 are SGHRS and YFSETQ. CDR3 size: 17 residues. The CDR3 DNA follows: TGCGCCAGCCGATCCACCGTTTCGGGATTGAACACCGGGGAGCTGTTTTTT. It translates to CASRSTVSGLNTGELFF. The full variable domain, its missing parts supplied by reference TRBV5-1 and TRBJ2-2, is KAGVTQTPRYLIKTRGQQVTLSCSPISGHRSVSWYQQTPGQGLQFLFEYFSETQRNKGNFPGRFSGRQFSNSRSEMNVSTLELGDSALYLCASRSTVSGLNTGELFFGEGSRLTVL.

The chain's CDR3 is CASSLRDGGYGEQFF. The CDR3 region has the DNA TGCGCCAGCAGCCTTCGAGACGGGGGTTACGGTGAGCAGTTCTTC. The chain employs TRBV4-1 and TRBJ2-1, with a tentative D call TRBD2 (6 bases). CDR3 length: 15 amino acids. With 4 bases removed from V and 9 bases from J, the gap between germline ends came to 19 bases. Germline CDR1 is MGHRA and CDR2 is YSYEKL.

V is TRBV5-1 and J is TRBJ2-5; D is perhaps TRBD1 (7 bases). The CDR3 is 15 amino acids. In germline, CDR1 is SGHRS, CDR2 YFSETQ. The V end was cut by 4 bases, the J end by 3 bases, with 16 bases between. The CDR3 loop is CASSAQGGVKETQYF. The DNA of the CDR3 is TGCGCCAGCAGCGCCCAGGGGGGCGTCAAAGAGACCCAGTACTTC. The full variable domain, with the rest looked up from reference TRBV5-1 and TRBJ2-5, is KAGVTQTPRYLIKTRGQQVTLSCSPISGHRSVSWYQQTPGQGLQFLFEYFSETQRNKGNFPGRFSGRQFSNSRSEMNVSTLELGDSALYLCASSAQGGVKETQYFGPGTRLLVL.

Here the CDR3 DNA reads TGTGCCAGCAGTCCGGGACAGGGGGCGGGGGTCACTGAAGCTTTCTTT. As protein: CASSPGQGAGVTEAFF. The chain couples TRBV2 to TRBJ1-1; TRBD1 aligns across 12 bases. Germline values: CDR1 SNHLY, CDR2 FYNNEI. J was trimmed by 4 bases and V by 5 bases; bases with no gene match: 8. The length of the CDR3 is 16 residues.

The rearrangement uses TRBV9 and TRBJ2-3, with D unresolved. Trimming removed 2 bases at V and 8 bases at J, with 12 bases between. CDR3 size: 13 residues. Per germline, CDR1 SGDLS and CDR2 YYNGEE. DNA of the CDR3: TGTGCCAGCAGCGTGAGGTTCCGGAGTACGCAGTATTTT. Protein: CASSVRFRSTQYF.

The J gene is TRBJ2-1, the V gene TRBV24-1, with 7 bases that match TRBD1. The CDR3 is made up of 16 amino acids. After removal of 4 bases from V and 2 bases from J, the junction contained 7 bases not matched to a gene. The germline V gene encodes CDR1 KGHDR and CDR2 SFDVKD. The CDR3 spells CATSDRTGRPYNEQFF. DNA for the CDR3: TGTGCCACCAGTGACCGGACAGGTCGCCCCTACAATGAGCAGTTCTTC.

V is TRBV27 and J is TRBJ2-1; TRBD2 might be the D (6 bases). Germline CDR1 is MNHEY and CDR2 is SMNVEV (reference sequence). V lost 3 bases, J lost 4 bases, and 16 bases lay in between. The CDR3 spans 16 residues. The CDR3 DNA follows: TGTGCCAGCAGTTTGGGGACTCGACCCCCATACAATGAGCAGTTCTTC. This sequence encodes CASSLGTRPPYNEQFF.

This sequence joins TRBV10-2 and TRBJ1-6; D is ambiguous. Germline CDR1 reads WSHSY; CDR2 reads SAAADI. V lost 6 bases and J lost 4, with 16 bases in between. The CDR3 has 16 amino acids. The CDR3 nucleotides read TGCGCCAGCAGCGTGGCAGAAAGATCATATAATTCACCCCTCCACTTT. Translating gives CASSVAERSYNSPLHF.

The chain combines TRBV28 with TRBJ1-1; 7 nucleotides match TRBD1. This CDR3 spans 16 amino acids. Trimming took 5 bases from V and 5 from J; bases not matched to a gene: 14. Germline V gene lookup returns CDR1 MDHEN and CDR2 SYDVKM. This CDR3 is CASSERVGTAWTEAFF. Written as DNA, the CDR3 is TGTGCCAGCAGTGAAAGGGTCGGGACAGCCTGGACTGAAGCTTTCTTT.

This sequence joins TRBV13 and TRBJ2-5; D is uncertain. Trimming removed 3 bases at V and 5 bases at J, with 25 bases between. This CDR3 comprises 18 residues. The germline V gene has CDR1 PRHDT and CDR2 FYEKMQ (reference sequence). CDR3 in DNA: TGTGCCAGCAGCTTGATAGGAACCTCCTATTTTAACAGCGAGACCCAGTACTTC. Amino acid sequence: CASSLIGTSYFNSETQYF.

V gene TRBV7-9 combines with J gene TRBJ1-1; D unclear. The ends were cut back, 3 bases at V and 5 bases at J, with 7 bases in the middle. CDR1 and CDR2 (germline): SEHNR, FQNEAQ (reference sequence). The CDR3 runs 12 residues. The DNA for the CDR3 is TGTGCCAGCAGCTTTAGAGAAACTGAAGCTTTCTTT. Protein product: CASSFRETEAFF.

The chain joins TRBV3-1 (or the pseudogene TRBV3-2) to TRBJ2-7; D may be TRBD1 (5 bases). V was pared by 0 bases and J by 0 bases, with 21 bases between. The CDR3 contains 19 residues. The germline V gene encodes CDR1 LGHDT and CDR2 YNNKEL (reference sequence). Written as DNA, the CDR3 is TGTGCCAGCAGCCAAGAGAGGACCCCGACAGCCCTTAGCTCCTACGAGCAGTACGTC. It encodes CASSQERTPTALSSYEQYV.